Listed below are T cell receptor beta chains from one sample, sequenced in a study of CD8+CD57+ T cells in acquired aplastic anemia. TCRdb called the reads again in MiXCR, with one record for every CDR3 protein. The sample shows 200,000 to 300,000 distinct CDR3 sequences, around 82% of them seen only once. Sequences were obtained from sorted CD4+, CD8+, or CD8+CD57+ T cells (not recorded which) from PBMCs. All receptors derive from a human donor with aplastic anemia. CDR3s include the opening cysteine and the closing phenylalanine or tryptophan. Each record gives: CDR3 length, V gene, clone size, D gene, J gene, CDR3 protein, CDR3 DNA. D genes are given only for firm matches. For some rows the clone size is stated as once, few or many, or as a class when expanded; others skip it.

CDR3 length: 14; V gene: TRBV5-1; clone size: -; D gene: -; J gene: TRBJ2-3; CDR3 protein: CASSVGGGPNTQYF; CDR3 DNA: TGCGCCAGCAGCGTGGGGGGAGGTCCTAATACGCAGTATTTT
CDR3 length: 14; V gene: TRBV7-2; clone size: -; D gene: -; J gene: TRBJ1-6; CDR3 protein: CASSLTGDADYRYF; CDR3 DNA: TGTGCCAGCAGCTTGACAGGAGACGCCGACTATCGCTACTTT
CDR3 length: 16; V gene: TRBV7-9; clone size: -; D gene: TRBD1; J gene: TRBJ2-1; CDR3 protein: CASSNGQGNQENQQFF; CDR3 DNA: TGTGCCAGCAGCAATGGACAGGGGAATCAAGAGAATCAGCAGTTCTTC
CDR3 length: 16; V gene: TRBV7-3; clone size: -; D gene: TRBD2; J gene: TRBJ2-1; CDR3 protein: CASSSAGGSDYNEQFF; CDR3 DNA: TGTGCCAGCAGCTCAGCGGGGGGTAGCGACTACAATGAGCAGTTCTTC
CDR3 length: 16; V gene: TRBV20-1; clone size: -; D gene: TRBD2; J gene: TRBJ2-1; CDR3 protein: CSARDGLASGRAVQFF; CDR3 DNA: TGCAGTGCTAGAGATGGTCTCGCTAGCGGGAGGGCCGTGCAGTTCTTC
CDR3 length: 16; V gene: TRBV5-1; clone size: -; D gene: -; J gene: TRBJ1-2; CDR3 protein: CASSLAPGPLDYGYTF; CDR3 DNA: TGCGCCAGCAGCTTGGCGCCAGGCCCTCTTGACTATGGCTACACCTTC
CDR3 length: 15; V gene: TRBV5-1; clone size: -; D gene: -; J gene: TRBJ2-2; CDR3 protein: CASSLGDASPGELFF; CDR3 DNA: TGCGCCAGCAGCTTGGGGGACGCATCGCCGGGGGAGCTGTTTTTT
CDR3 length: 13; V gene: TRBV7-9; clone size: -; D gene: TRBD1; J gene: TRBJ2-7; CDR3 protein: CASTQGGGNGEYF; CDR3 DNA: TGTGCCAGCACACAGGGGGGCGGAAACGGTGAGTACTTC
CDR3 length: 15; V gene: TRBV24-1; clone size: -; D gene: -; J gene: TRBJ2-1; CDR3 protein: CATSDHRGPTNEQFF; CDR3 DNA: TGTGCCACCAGTGATCATCGGGGCCCCACTAATGAGCAGTTCTTC
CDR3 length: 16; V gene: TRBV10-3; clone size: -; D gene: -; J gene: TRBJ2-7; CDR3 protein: CAISESLGTPLYEQYF; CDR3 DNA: TGTGCCATCAGTGAGTCATTAGGGACACCCCTCTACGAGCAGTACTTC
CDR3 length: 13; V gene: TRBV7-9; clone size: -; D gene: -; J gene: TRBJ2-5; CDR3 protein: CASSLTPHETHNF; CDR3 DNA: TGTGCCAGCAGCTTAACGCCTCACGAGACCCACAACTTC
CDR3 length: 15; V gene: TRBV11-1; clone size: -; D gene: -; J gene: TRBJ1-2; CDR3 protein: CASSLGAGLDYGYTF; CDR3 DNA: TGTGCCAGCAGCTTAGGAGCGGGGTTGGACTATGGCTACACCTTC
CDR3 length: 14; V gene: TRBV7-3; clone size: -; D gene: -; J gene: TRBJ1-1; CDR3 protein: CASSFRAGYGYTFF; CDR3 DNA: TGTGCCAGCAGCTTCCGGGCAGGCTATGGCTACACCTTCTTT
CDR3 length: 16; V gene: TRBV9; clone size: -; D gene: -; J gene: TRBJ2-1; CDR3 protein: CASGGSGNIQYFEQFF; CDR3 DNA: -
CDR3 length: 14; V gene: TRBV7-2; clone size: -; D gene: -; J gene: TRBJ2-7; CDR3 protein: CASSLRGEGQPQHF; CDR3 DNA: TGTGCCAGCAGCTTGCGTGGAGAAGGTCAGCCCCAGCATTTC
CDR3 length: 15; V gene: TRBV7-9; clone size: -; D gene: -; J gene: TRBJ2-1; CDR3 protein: CASSFQRRGGNEEFF; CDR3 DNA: TGTGCCAGCAGCTTTCAAAGAAGGGGGGGGAACGAGGAGTTCTTC
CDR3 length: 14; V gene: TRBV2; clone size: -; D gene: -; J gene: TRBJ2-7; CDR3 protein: CATSDRELVHDEYF; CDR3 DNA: TGTGCCACCAGTGACCGGGAGCTAGTCCACGACGAGTACTTC
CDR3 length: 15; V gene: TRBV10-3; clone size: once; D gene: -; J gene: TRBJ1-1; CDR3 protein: CAATGTLGSNTEAFF; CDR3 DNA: TGTGCCGCCACCGGGACACTAGGGAGTAACACTGAAGCTTTCTTT
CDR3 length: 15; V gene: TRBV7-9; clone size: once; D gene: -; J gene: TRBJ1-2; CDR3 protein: CASSLGQTEDYVGTF; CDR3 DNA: TGTGCCAGCAGCCTCGGGCAGACCGAAGACTACGTTGGCACCTTC